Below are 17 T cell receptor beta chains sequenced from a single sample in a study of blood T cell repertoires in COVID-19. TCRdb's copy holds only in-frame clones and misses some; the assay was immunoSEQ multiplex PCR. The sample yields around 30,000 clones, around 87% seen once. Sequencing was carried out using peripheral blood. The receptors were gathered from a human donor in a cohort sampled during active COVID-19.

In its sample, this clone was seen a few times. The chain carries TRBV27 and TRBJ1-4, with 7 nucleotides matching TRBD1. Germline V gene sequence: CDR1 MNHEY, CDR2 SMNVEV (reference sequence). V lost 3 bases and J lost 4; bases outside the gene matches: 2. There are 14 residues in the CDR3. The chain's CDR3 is CASSFRDSNEKLFF. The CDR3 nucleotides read TGTGCCAGCAGTTTCCGGGACAGTAATGAAAAACTGTTTTTT.

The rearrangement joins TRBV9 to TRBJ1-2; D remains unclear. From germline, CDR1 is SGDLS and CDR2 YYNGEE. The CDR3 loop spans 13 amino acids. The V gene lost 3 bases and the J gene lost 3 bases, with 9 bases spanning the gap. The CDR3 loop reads CASSAGDHYGYTF. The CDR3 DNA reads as TGTGCCAGCAGCGCCGGAGACCACTATGGCTACACCTTC. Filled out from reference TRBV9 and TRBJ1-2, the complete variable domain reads DSGVTQTPKHLITATGQRVTLRCSPRSGDLSVYWYQQSLDQGLQFLIQYYNGEERAKGNILERFSAQQFPDLHSELNLSSLELGDSALYFCASSAGDHYGYTFGSGTRLTVV.

CDR3 in DNA: TGTGCCACCAGTGATTCGGTCGGGGAGCTGTTTTTT. This translates into CATSDSVGELFF. The genes are TRBV24-1 and TRBJ2-2; no clear D. Germline loops: CDR1 KGHDR, CDR2 SFDVKD. The V gene lost 2 bases and the J gene lost 7 bases, with 4 bases spanning the gap. The CDR3 is made up of 12 amino acids.

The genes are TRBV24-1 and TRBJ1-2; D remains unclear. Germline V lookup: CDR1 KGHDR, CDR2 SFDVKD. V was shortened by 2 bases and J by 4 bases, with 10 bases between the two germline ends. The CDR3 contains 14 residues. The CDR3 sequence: CATSDSFGAYGYTF. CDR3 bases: TGTGCCACCAGTGATTCTTTCGGAGCCTATGGCTACACCTTC.

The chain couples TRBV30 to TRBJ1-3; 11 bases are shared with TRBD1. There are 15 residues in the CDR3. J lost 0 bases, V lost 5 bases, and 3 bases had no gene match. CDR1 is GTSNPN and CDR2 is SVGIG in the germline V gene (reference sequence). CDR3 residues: CAWLGTGGSGNTIYF. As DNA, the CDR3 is TGTGCCTGGTTAGGGACAGGGGGCTCTGGAAACACCATATATTTT.

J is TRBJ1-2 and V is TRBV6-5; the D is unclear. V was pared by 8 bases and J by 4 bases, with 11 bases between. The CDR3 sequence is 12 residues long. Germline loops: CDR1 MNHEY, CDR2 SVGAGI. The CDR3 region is CASQRGPYGYTF. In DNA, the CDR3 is TGTGCCAGCCAGCGGGGTCCCTATGGCTACACCTTC.

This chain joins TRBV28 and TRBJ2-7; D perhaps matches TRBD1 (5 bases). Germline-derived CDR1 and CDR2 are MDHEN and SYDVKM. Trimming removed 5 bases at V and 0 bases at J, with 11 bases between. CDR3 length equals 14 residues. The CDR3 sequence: CASSHKTDSYEQYF. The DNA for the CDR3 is TGTGCCAGCAGTCATAAGACAGACTCCTACGAGCAGTACTTC.

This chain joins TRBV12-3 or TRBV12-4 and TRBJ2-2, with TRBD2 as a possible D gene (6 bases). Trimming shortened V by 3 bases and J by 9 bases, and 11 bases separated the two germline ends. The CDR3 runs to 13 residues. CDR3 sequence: CASSFLRDRELFF. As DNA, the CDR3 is TGTGCCAGCAGTTTTTTGCGGGACCGGGAGCTGTTTTTT.

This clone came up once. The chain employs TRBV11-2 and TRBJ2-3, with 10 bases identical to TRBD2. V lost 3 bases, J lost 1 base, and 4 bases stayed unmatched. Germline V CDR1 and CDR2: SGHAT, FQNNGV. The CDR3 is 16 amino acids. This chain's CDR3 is CASSFPGTSGTDTQYF. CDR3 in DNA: TGTGCCAGCAGCTTCCCCGGGACTAGCGGCACAGATACGCAGTATTTT.

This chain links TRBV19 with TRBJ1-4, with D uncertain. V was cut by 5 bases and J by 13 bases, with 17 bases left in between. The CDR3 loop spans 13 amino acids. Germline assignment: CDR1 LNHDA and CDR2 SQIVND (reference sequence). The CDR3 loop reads CASSLPVPHRLFF. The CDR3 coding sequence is TGTGCCAGTAGTTTACCAGTCCCGCATCGACTGTTTTTT.

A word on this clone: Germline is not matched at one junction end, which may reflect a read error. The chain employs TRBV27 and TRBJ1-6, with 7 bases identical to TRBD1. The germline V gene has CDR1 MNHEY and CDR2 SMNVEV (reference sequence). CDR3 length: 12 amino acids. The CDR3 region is CALKGPNRGAYF. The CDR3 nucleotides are TGTGCCCTTAAAGGACCCAACAGGGGCGCGTACTTT.

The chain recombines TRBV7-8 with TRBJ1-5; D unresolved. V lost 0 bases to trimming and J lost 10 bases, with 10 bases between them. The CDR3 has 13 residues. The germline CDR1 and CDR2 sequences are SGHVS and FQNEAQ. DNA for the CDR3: TGTGCCAGCAGCTTAGCTGCGGGGAGCCCCCAGCATTTT. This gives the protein CASSLAAGSPQHF.

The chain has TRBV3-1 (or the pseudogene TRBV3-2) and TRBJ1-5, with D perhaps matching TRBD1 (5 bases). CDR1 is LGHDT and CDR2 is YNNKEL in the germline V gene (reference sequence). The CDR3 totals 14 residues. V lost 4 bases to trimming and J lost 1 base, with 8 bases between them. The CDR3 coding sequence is TGTGCCAGCAGCCCTCAGGGAAGCAATCAGCCCCAGCATTTT. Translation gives CASSPQGSNQPQHF.

CDR3 nucleotides: TGTGCCAGCAGCGTAGATGGGGGGACGTCCTACAATGAGCAGTTCTTC. Translating it yields CASSVDGGTSYNEQFF. This rearrangement joins TRBV9 to TRBJ2-1, with D perhaps TRBD2 (6 bases). CDR3 length: 16 amino acids. V lost 0 bases and J 1 base, leaving 11 bases between the germline ends. CDR1 and CDR2 (germline): SGDLS, YYNGEE.

The CDR3 bases are TGTGCCAGCAGTTTAACAGGGTCCGAAACGTACAATGGCTACACCTTC. Amino acids: CASSLTGSETYNGYTF. This chain joins TRBV5-4 and TRBJ1-2, with D tentatively TRBD1 (6 bases). The length of the CDR3 is 16 residues. Germline assignment: CDR1 SGHNT and CDR2 YYREEE (reference sequence). Trimming removed 5 bases from V and 6 bases from J, with 23 bases in between.

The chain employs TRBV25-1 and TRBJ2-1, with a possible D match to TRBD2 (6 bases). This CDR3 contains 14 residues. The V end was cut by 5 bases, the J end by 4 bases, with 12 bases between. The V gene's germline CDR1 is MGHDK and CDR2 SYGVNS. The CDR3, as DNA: TGTGCCAGCAGTCAGCGCGGGGCTTACAATGAGCAGTTCTTC. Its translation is CASSQRGAYNEQFF.

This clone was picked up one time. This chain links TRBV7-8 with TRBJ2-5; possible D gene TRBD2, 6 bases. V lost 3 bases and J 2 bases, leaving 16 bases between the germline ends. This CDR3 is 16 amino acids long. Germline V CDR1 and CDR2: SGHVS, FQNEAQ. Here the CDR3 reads CASSFVAGQAQETQYF. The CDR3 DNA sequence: TGTGCCAGCAGCTTCGTTGCGGGGCAGGCGCAAGAGACCCAGTACTTC. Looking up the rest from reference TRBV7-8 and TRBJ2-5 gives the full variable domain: GAGVSQSPRYKVAKRGQDVALRCDPISGHVSLFWYQQALGQGPEFLTYFQNEAQLDKSGLPSDRFFAERPEGSVSTLKIQRTQQEDSAVYLCASSFVAGQAQETQYFGPGTRLLVL.